A single sample is the source of the 11 T cell receptor beta chains below, sequenced in a study of blood T cell repertoires in COVID-19. Clones were read by immunoSEQ multiplex PCR, and TCRdb kept only the in-frame ones, dropping some. Seen here are more than 110,000 clones, 70% to 90% observed once, and the top ten hold 5.4%. Sequencing input: peripheral blood. The receptors were sampled from a human donor in a cohort sampled during active COVID-19.

The chain recombines TRBV30 with TRBJ2-2, with 7 bases fitting TRBD2. The ends lost 2 bases at V and 4 bases at J; junction bases unmatched: 7. The CDR3 length is 15 residues. Germline V CDR1 and CDR2: GTSNPN, SVGIG (reference sequence). Here the CDR3 DNA reads TGTGCCTGGAGTCCATTAGGGGAGGGCACCGGGGAGCTGTTTTTT. Encoded protein: CAWSPLGEGTGELFF.

The chain couples TRBV4-1 to TRBJ2-7, with 8 bases aligning to TRBD2. This CDR3 is 15 amino acids long. In germline, CDR1 is MGHRA, CDR2 YSYEKL. V lost 0 bases and J lost 3; bases outside the gene matches: 4. Here the CDR3 DNA reads TGCGCCAGCAGCCAAGAATGGCGGGGGGTCTACGAGCAGTACTTC. Translating it yields CASSQEWRGVYEQYF.

This clone was found a few times. This chain links TRBV19 with TRBJ2-7; D may be TRBD2 (6 bases). This CDR3 has 13 residues. The germline V gene has CDR1 LNHDA and CDR2 SQIVND (reference sequence). V lost 6 bases to trimming and J lost 5 bases, with 14 bases between them. CDR3 in amino acids: CASSPWGENEQYF. The DNA for the CDR3 is TGTGCCAGTAGCCCATGGGGGGAGAACGAGCAGTACTTC.

This clone was observed a few times. The V and J genes are TRBV19 and TRBJ1-5; possibly TRBD1 for D (6 bases). The CDR3 extends over 15 amino acids. Trimming stripped 5 bases from V and 1 base from J, with 12 bases between. The germline V gene has CDR1 LNHDA and CDR2 SQIVND (reference sequence). The CDR3 DNA reads TGTGCCAGTAGTTCTACAGGGTCGAGCAATCAGCCCCAGCATTTT. Translating gives CASSSTGSSNQPQHF.

This chain joins TRBV11-2 and TRBJ2-2; 10 nucleotides line up with TRBD2. V dropped 3 bases and J dropped 4; count of bases not matched to a gene: 5. This CDR3 comprises 16 residues. The germline V gene has CDR1 SGHAT and CDR2 FQNNGV. As DNA, the CDR3 is TGTGCCAGCAGCTTGAGGGCTAGCGGGAGCACCGGGGAGCTGTTTTTT. Translated: CASSLRASGSTGELFF.

V usage is TRBV13 and J usage is TRBJ2-7; the match to TRBD1 covers 7 bases. The CDR3 extends over 16 amino acids. Trimming took 3 bases from V and 4 from J; bases not matched to a gene: 12. Germline loops: CDR1 PRHDT, CDR2 FYEKMQ (reference sequence). DNA for the CDR3: TGTGCCAGCAGCTTGGTTCGGTCGGGACAGATTTACGAGCAGTACTTC. Amino acid sequence: CASSLVRSGQIYEQYF.

The chain is built from TRBV6-6 and TRBJ2-1, with D possibly matching TRBD1 (6 bases). Trimming left V 8 bases short and J 10 bases short, with 18 bases between. Germline V gene lookup returns CDR1 MNHNY and CDR2 SVGAGI (reference sequence). CDR3 length: 13 residues. The CDR3 DNA follows: TGTGCCAGCCTAGACAGGACGGAGCCGGAGCAGTTCTTC. Translating it yields CASLDRTEPEQFF.

V gene TRBV9 combines with J gene TRBJ1-1; D might be TRBD1 (5 bases). The CDR3 runs 16 residues. V shed 2 bases and J shed 1 base, with 15 bases lying between them. Per the germline V gene, CDR1 is SGDLS and CDR2 is YYNGEE. The chain's CDR3 is CASSVGQGLQNTEAFF. CDR3 nucleotides: TGTGCCAGCAGCGTGGGCCAGGGCCTACAGAACACTGAAGCTTTCTTT.

This clone was observed many times. CDR3 DNA: TGTGCCAGCAATTCACCAGGGACTAGCGGGGGCCTTACCTACAATGAGCAGTTCTTC. Translation: CASNSPGTSGGLTYNEQFF. V usage is TRBV7-2 and J usage is TRBJ2-1; 14 nucleotides align to TRBD2. Germline V CDR1 and CDR2: SGHTA, FQGNSA. CDR3 length: 19 amino acids. The junction had 13 bases not matched to a gene; V was cut back by 7 bases and J by 2 bases. Using reference TRBV7-2 and TRBJ2-1 for the parts outside the CDR3, the full variable domain is GAGVSQSPSNKVTEKGKDVELRCDPISGHTALYWYRQSLGQGLEFLIYFQGNSAPDKSGLPSDRFSAERTGGSVSTLTIQRTQQEDSAVYLCASNSPGTSGGLTYNEQFFGPGTRLTVL.

V usage is TRBV2 and J usage is TRBJ2-5; D remains ambiguous. The V gene lost 8 bases and the J gene lost 4 bases, with 11 bases spanning the gap. The CDR3 extends over 12 amino acids. Germline V gene lookup returns CDR1 SNHLY and CDR2 FYNNEI. CDR3 DNA sequence: TGTGCCAGCCACGGAGTTGGAGAGACCCAGTACTTC. Protein sequence: CASHGVGETQYF.

The gene calls are TRBV5-1 and TRBJ2-1; TRBD1 matches at 12 bases. CDR3 length equals 14 residues. Germline CDR1 reads SGHRS; CDR2 reads YFSETQ. J lost 10 bases, V lost 4 bases, and 6 bases had no gene match. The CDR3 DNA reads as TGCGCCAGCAGCAGGGACAGGGGGCTTCGAGAGCAGTTCTTC. Translation gives CASSRDRGLREQFF.